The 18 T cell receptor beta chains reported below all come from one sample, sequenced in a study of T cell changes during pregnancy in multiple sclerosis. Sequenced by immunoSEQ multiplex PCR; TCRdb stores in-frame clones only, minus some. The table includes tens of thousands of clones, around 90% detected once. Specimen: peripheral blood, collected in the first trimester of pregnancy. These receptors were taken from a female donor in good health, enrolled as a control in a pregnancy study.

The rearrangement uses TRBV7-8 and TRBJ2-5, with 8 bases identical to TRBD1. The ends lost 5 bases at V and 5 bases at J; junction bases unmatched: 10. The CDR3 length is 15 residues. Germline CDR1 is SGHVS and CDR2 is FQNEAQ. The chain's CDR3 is CASSPRVGQEETQYF. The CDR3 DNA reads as TGTGCCAGCAGCCCTCGGGTGGGACAGGAGGAGACCCAGTACTTC.

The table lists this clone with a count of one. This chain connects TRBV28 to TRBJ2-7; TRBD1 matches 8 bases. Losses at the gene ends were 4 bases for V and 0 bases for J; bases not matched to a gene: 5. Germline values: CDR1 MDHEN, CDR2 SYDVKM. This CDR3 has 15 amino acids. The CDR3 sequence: CASSYGTGGSYEQYF. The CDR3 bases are TGTGCCAGCAGTTATGGGACAGGTGGCTCCTACGAGCAGTACTTC.

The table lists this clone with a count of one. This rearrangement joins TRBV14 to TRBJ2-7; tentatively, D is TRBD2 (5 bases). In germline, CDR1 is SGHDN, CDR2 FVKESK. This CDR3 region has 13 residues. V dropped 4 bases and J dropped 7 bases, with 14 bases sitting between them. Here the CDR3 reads CASSPRPRGEQYF. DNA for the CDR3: TGTGCCAGCAGCCCCCGCCCCCGAGGGGAGCAGTACTTC. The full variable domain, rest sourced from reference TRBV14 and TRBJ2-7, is EAGVTQFPSHSVIEKGQTVTLRCDPISGHDNLYWYRRVMGKEIKFLLHFVKESKQDESGMPNNRFLAERTGGTYSTLKVQPAELEDSGVYFCASSPRPRGEQYFGPGTRLTVT.

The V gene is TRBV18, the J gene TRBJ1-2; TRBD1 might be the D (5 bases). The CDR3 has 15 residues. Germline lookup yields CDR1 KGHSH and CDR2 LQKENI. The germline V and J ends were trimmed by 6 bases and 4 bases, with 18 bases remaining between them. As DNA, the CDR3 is TGTGCCAGCTCCCCCGGCACAGGAAGAATCTATGGCTACACCTTC. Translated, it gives CASSPGTGRIYGYTF.

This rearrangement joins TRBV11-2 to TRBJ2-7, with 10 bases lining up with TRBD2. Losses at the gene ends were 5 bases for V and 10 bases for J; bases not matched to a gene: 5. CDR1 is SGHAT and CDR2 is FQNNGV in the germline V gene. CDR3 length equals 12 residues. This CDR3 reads CASSGTSGVQYF. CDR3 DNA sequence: TGTGCCAGCAGCGGAACTAGCGGGGTTCAGTACTTC.

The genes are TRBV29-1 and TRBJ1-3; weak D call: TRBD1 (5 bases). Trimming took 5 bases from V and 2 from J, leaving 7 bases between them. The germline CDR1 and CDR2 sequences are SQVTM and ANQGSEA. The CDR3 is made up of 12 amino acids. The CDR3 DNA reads TGCAGCGTTTGGGGGGCTGGAAACACCATATATTTT. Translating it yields CSVWGAGNTIYF. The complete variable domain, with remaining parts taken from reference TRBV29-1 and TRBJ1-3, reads SAVISQKPSRDICQRGTSLTIQCQVDSQVTMMFWYRQQPGQSLTLIATANQGSEATYESGFVIDKFPISRPNLTFSTLTVSNMSPEDSSIYLCSVWGAGNTIYFGEGSWLTVV.

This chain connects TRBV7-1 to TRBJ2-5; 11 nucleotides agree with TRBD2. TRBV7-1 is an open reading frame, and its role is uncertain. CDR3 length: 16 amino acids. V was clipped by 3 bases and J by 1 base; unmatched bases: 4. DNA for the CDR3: TGTGCCAGCAGCTCCGGGACTAGCGGATTCCAAGAGACCCAGTACTTC. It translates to CASSSGTSGFQETQYF.

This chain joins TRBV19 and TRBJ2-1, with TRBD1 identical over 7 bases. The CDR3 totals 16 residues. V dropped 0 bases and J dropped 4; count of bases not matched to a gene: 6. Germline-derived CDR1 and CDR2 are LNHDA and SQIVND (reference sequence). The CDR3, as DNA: TGTGCCAGTAGTATAGAAGAGGGGGCGGAGTACAATGAGCAGTTCTTC. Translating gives CASSIEEGAEYNEQFF.

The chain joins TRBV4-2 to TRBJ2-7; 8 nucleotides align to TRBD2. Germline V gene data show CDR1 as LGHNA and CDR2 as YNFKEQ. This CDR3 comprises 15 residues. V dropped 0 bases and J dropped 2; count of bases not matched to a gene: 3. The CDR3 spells CASSQDVGGAYEQYF. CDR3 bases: TGTGCCAGCAGCCAAGATGTCGGGGGGGCCTACGAGCAGTACTTC.

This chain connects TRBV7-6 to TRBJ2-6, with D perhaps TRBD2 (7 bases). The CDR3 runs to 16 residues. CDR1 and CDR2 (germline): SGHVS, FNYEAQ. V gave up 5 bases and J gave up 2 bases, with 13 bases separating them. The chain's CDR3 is CASSRPGGTGANVLTF. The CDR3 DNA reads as TGTGCCAGCAGCCGGCCGGGGGGCACTGGGGCCAACGTCCTGACTTTC. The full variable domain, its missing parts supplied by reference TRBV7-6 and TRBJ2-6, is GAGVSQSPRYKVTKRGQDVALRCDPISGHVSLYWYRQALGQGPEFLTYFNYEAQQDKSGLPNDRFSAERPEGSISTLTIQRTEQRDSAMYRCASSRPGGTGANVLTFGAGSRLTVL.

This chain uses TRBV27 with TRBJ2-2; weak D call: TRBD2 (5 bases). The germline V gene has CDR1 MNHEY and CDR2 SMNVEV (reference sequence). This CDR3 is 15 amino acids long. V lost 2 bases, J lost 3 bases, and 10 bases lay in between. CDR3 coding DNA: TGTGCCAGCAGTTTAGAGGGCTTAGACACCGGGGAGCTGTTTTTT. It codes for CASSLEGLDTGELFF.

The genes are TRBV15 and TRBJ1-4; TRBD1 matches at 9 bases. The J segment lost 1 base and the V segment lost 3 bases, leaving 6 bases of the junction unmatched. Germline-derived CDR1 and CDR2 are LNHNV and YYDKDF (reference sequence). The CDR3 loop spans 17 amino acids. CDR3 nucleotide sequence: TGTGCCACCAGCAGGCCGGGACAGGGAGTAACTAATGAAAAACTGTTTTTT. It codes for CATSRPGQGVTNEKLFF. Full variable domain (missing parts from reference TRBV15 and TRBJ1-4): DAMVIQNPRYQVTQFGKPVTLSCSQTLNHNVMYWYQQKSSQAPKLLFHYYDKDFNNEADTPDNFQSRRPNTSFCFLDIRSPGLGDTAMYLCATSRPGQGVTNEKLFFGSGTQLSVL.

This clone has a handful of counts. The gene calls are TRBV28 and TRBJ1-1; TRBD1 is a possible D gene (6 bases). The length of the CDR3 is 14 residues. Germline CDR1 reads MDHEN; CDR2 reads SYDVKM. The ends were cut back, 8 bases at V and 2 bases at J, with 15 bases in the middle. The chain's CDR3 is CASARTDFNTEAFF. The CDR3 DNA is TGTGCCAGCGCTAGGACAGACTTTAACACTGAAGCTTTCTTT.

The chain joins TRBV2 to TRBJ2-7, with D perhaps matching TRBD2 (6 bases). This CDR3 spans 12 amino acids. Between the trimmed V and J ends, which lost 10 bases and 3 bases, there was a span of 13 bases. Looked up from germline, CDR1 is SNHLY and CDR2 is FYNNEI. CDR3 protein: CAIAGLFYEQYF. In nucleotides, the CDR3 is TGTGCCATCGCGGGACTGTTCTACGAGCAGTACTTC.

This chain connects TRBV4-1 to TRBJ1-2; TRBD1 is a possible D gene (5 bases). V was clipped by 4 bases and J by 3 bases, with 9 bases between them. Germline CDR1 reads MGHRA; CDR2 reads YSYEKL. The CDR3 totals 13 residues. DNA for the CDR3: TGCGCCAGCAGCCGGGGGGGGGACTATGGCTACACCTTC. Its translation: CASSRGGDYGYTF.

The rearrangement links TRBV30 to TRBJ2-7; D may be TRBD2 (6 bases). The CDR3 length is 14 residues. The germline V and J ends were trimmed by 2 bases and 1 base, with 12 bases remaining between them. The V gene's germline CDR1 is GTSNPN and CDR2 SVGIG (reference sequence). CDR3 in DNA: TGTGCCTGGAGTAGCCGGGGGTCGTCCTACGAGCAGTACTTC. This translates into CAWSSRGSSYEQYF.

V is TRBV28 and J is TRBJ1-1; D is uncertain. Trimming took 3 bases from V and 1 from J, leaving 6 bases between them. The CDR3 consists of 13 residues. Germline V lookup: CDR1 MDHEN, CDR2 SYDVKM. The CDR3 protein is CASSFGPNTEAFF. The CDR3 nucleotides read TGTGCCAGCAGTTTTGGCCCGAACACTGAAGCTTTCTTT. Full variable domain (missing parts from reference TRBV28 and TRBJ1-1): DVKVTQSSRYLVKRTGEKVFLECVQDMDHENMFWYRQDPGLGLRLIYFSYDVKMKEKGDIPEGYSVSREKKERFSLILESASTNQTSMYLCASSFGPNTEAFFGQGTRLTVV.

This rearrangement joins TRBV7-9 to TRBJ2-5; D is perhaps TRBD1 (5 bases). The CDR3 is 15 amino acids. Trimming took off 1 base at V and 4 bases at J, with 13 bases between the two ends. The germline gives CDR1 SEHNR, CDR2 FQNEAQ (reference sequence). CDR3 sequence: CASSLDDSWGETQYF. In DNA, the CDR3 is TGTGCCAGCAGCTTAGATGACAGCTGGGGAGAGACCCAGTACTTC. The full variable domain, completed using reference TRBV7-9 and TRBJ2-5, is DTGVSQNPRHKITKRGQNVTFRCDPISEHNRLYWYRQTLGQGPEFLTYFQNEAQLEKSRLLSDRFSAERPKGSFSTLEIQRTEQGDSAMYLCASSLDDSWGETQYFGPGTRLLVL.